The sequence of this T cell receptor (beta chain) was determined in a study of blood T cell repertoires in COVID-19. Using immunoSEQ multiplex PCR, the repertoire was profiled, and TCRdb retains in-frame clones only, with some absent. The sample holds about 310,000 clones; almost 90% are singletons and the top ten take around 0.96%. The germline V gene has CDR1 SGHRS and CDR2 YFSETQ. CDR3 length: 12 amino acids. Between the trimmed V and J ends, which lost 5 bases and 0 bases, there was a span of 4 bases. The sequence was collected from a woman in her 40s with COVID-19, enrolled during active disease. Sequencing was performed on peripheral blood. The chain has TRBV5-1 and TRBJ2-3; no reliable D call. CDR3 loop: CASRRSTDTQYF. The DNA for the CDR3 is TGCGCCAGCAGGCGGAGCACAGATACGCAGTATTTT.